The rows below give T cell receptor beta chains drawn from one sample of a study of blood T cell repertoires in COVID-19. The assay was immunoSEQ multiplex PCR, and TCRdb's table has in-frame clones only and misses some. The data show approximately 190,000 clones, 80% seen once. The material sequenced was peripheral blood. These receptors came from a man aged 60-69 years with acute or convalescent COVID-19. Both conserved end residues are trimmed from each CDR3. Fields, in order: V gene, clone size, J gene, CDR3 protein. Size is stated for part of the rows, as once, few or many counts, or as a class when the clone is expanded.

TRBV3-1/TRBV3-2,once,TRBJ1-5,ASSGGQGRQPQH
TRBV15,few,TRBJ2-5,ATSSWTSQSQETQY
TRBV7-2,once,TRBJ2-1,ASSLASGGLNEQF
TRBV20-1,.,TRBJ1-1,SAGGGESGTEAF
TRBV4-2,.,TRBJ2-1,ASSQAETREYEQF
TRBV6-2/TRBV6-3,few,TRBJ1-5,ASSPYGERGQPQH
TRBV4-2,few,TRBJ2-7,ASSQARRHEQY
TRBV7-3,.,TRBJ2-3,ASSPGGSDTQY
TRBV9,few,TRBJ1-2,ASSSYRGTGGPPDGYT
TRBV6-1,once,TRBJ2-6,ASSETWGTELSGANVLT
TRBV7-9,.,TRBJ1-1,ASSLDRGMNTEAF
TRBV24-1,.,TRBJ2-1,ATSDLRGGSGEQF
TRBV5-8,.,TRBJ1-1,ASSLGGGRSTEAF
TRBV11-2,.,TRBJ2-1,ASSLLGGLGEQF
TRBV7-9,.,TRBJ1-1,ASRRGNTEAF
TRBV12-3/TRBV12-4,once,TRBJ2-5,ASRPRGQETQY
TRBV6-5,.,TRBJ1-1,ASSYSSGGALAEAF
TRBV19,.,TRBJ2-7,ASSPTPRTGSSYEQY
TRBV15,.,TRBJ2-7,ATSSSGKDEQY
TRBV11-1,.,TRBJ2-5,ASSFRDRGQETQY
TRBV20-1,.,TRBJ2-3,SARFQGAFY
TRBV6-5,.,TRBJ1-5,ASRGQGVSNQPQH